This paragraph reports one T cell receptor (beta chain). Its specificity is not known. Germline values: CDR1 LNHNV, CDR2 YYDKDF (reference sequence). This CDR3 comprises 16 residues. The V gene end was trimmed by 5 bases and the J gene end by 5 bases; junction bases not matched to a gene: 8. The data are from a study of T cells after yellow fever vaccination. Study findings and constraints: The booster saw the reappearance of most primary-vaccination clones (about 95% CD4, around 88% CD8). Contaminants from the bulk population, in the form of abundant clonotypes, could be found in FACS-sorted repertoires.

TCRdb fed the 5' RACE reads into MiXCR, producing one record per CDR3 protein. The table includes approximately 600,000 distinct CDR3 sequences, more than 9% detected once. Material: PBMCs, obtained on the day of the yellow fever booster vaccination. This receptor was taken from a man aged 25 to 40 who received the YFV17D yellow fever vaccine. V gene TRBV15 combines with J gene TRBJ2-5; 13 nucleotides match TRBD2. As DNA, the CDR3 is TGTGCCACCAGCTCGCCCGGACTAGCGGGAGATGAGACCCAGTACTTC. Translated: CATSSPGLAGDETQYF.